One and the same sample provided the 10 T cell receptor beta chains below, sequenced in a study of cytomegalovirus exposure and HLA in healthy donors. PCR used 60 Vbeta primers and 13 Jbeta primers. TCRdb's table, derived via immunoSEQ multiplex PCR, lists solely in-frame clones and lacks some. This sample has some 98,000 clones, with approximately 80% found just once. The specimen was PBMCs. The receptor set was obtained from a human donor in good health.

This sequence joins TRBV7-7 and TRBJ2-3; 13 nucleotides match TRBD2. After removal of 4 bases from V and 6 bases from J, the junction contained 4 bases not matched to a gene. The CDR3 sequence is 15 residues long. Germline CDR1 is SSHAT and CDR2 is FNYEAQ (reference sequence). CDR3 region: CASSSGLAGVDTQYF. The CDR3, as DNA: TGTGCCAGCAGCTCCGGACTAGCGGGAGTGGATACGCAGTATTTT.

V and J are TRBV5-1 and TRBJ1-1; perhaps TRBD1 as D (6 bases). Deletions cut 7 bases from V and 2 bases from J, with 18 bases between. The germline V gene encodes CDR1 SGHRS and CDR2 YFSETQ. This CDR3 is built from 15 residues. The CDR3 loop is CASSGGYRDNTEAFF. As DNA, the CDR3 is TGCGCCAGCTCGGGGGGGTACAGGGATAACACTGAAGCTTTCTTT.

For this clone: This is likely a read error, given that the CDR3 carries no conserved phenylalanine or tryptophan at its end. The chain has TRBV9 and TRBJ2-3; D might be TRBD1 (6 bases). Trimming stripped 3 bases from V and 1 base from J, with 12 bases between. CDR1 is SGDLS, CDR2 YYNGEE, per germline. The CDR3 is 15 amino acids. Here the CDR3 reads CASSATGFRTDTQYL. In DNA form, the CDR3 reads TGTGCCAGCAGCGCTACAGGGTTTCGCACAGATACGCAGTATCTT.

V gene TRBV21-1 combines with J gene TRBJ1-5; TRBD1 reflects the table's D call only, with no check against the DNA. TRBV21-1 is designated a pseudogene. The CDR3 sequence is 16 residues long. The CDR3 DNA reads as TGTGCCAGCAGCCCTCGGACAGGGGTATGGAATCAGCCCCAGCATTTT. As protein: CASSPRTGVWNQPQHF.

As to this clone: This sample also contains other DNA sequences that code for the same CDR3. J is TRBJ2-7 and V is TRBV28; D is unclear. Germline CDR1 MDHEN, CDR2 SYDVKM. This CDR3 is built from 12 residues. V shed 2 bases and J shed 4 bases, with 6 bases lying between them. CDR3 residues: CASSLLEYEQYF. For the CDR3, the DNA is TGTGCCAGCAGTTTACTAGAATACGAGCAGTACTTC.

The chain employs TRBV27 and TRBJ1-1; tentative D call: TRBD1 (5 bases). Trimming shortened V by 3 bases and J by 7 bases, and 12 bases separated the two germline ends. Germline lookup yields CDR1 MNHEY and CDR2 SMNVEV (reference sequence). This CDR3 contains 13 residues. CDR3 protein: CASSFLGRSEAFF. The CDR3 DNA reads TGTGCCAGCAGTTTCCTGGGGCGGAGTGAAGCTTTCTTT.

V usage is TRBV29-1 and J usage is TRBJ1-1, with a possible D match to TRBD1 (6 bases). V lost 7 bases, J lost 6 bases, and 15 bases lay in between. The CDR3 sequence is 12 residues long. Germline values: CDR1 SQVTM, CDR2 ANQGSEA. CDR3 amino acids: CSAATGIPEAFF. The DNA for the CDR3 is TGCAGCGCTGCTACAGGGATCCCTGAAGCTTTCTTT.

This clone has just one count. This rearrangement joins TRBV7-2 to TRBJ2-4, with 11 bases matching TRBD2. This CDR3 is 16 amino acids long. Germline values: CDR1 SGHTA, CDR2 FQGNSA. With 4 bases clipped from V and 4 bases from J, the junction kept 6 bases outside the gene matches. The CDR3 is CASSSIAGGPKNIQYF. CDR3 DNA: TGTGCCAGCAGCTCTATAGCGGGGGGGCCGAAAAACATTCAGTACTTC. The full variable domain, rest sourced from reference TRBV7-2 and TRBJ2-4, is GAGVSQSPSNKVTEKGKDVELRCDPISGHTALYWYRQSLGQGLEFLIYFQGNSAPDKSGLPSDRFSAERTGGSVSTLTIQRTQQEDSAVYLCASSSIAGGPKNIQYFGAGTRLSVL.

This clone occurred a few times. The chain carries TRBV6-1 and TRBJ2-7, with 8 bases lining up with TRBD1. Unmatched junction bases numbered 10, after V lost 7 bases and J lost 5 bases. The germline V gene encodes CDR1 MNHNS and CDR2 SASEGT. The CDR3 loop spans 14 amino acids. CDR3 nucleotide sequence: TGTGCCAGCACCATAGGACAGGGTAGCGACGAGCAGTACTTC. Translating it yields CASTIGQGSDEQYF.

This chain links TRBV4-1 with TRBJ2-1; possibly TRBD1 for D (9 bases). CDR1 and CDR2 from the germline V gene are MGHRA and YSYEKL. V shed 4 bases and J shed 6 bases, with 19 bases lying between them. The CDR3 is 16 residues long. The CDR3 sequence is CASSLAGQGSSNEQFF. CDR3 bases: TGCGCCAGCAGCCTAGCGGGACAGGGATCTAGCAATGAGCAGTTCTTC.